This T cell receptor (beta chain) was identified in a study of sequential checkpoint blockade in melanoma (dated by TCRdb to the late 2010s). The study in broad terms: Patients were randomized 1:1 to first-line nivolumab followed by ipilimumab (arm A) or ipilimumab followed by nivolumab (arm B). Maintenance nivolumab came after each of the two trial sequences.

What this sample's treatment or condition label stands for: randomized to nivolumab then ipilimumab (arm A) or the reverse (arm B). None of the patients in the trial had previously been given DNA-damaging chemotherapy. Thawed PBMCs were sorted on a FACS Aria II flow cytometer to isolate live CD3+CD8+ cells negative for CD19 and CD56. Samples were obtained from patients with melanoma enrolled in CheckMate 064, a randomized, open-label phase II trial of sequential checkpoint blockade. Peripheral blood mononuclear cells were obtained through leukapheresis, purified using Ficoll-Paque, and frozen in human serum containing approximately 9.3% DMSO. Right after sorting, the blood CD3+CD8+ cells were verified to be >98% pure, and DNA extraction followed. General study outcomes and caveats: Validation of the response-prediction model combining TCR metrics and mutation burden is needed in larger, independent patient cohorts.

V is cut back by 2 bases and J by 2 bases, with 1 base in the junction unmatched. CDR1 MDHEN and CDR2 SYDVKM are derived from the germline V gene. The CDR3 goes from the cysteine to the phenylalanine over 15 residues. The retained sequence is limited to the CDR3, 45 bases, with the frame set at the first base. TCRbeta CDR3 regions were immunosequenced from genomic DNA with the immunoSEQ Assay. Prior to high-throughput sequencing, genomic DNA was amplified by bias-controlled multiplex PCR. In the authors' own workflow: To quantify the absolute abundance of each unique TCRbeta CDR3 region, the sequences were collapsed and filtered. Clonality was defined as 1 minus Pielou's evenness and was calculated using productive rearrangements only. A previously published method was used to identify clones whose frequencies were significantly greater in on-treatment samples than in baseline samples. Here the immuneACCESS table is served through TCRdb, limited to in-frame sequences with V and J called. Missing clones are a known gap in these copies; in checked studies unresolved V genes cover under half, and the rest lacks a known reason. The V and J calls and clone size were taken over from that table, and D and trimming were inferred from the DNA. The sample records 27,000 or so clones, 75% to 80% of which are singletons. Roughly a fifth of the sample is in the top ten clones.

Concerning this clone: Its target antigen remains unknown. Base qualities are not at hand, and no much larger clone is one base apart.

The source material was CD8+ T cells sorted from blood (inferred from file names), sampled from a patient given nivolumab and ipilimumab in sequence. The receptor was derived from a human donor with melanoma. The rearrangement joined TRBV28 to TRBJ1-5, and TRBD1 matches 9 of the central bases. The CDR3 protein is CASSLGTGRNQPQHF. In nucleotide form, the sequence is TGTGCCAGCAGTTTAGGGACAGGGCGCAATCAGCCCCAGCATTTT.